This entry describes one TCR beta chain. The sample comes from a study of cytomegalovirus exposure and HLA in healthy donors. Overall study context: When 300 to 400 donors were genotyped, 81% of them were found to fall in the Caucasian-associated ancestry cluster.

CDR3 length: 14 amino acids. J gave up 0 bases and V 5 bases, and 2 bases lay outside the gene matches. Germline V lookup: CDR1 MDHEN, CDR2 SYDVKM. A multiplex PCR was run with 60 Vbeta primers and 13 Jbeta primers. As handled by the study authors: An analysis performed later counted around 80 million unique TCR beta chains (roughly 11 million of them shared). Measured with immunoSEQ multiplex PCR; TCRdb has only the in-frame clones, and not every one. Clonal size and the V and J genes are those of that table, whereas D and trimming came from the DNA. This sample has over 150,000 clones, with roughly 81% found just once.

Input material: PBMCs. The sequence was obtained from a woman in her twenties or thirties in good health and CMV-seropositive. The rearrangement uses TRBV28 and TRBJ1-1; TRBD1 matches at 8 bases. CDR3 DNA: TGTGCCAGCAGTGAGACAGGGGTGAACACTGAAGCTTTCTTT. This translates into CASSETGVNTEAFF.